The 20 T cell receptor beta chains presented below share a single source sample, sequenced in a study of blood T cell repertoires in COVID-19. Using immunoSEQ multiplex PCR, the repertoire was profiled, and TCRdb retains in-frame clones only, with some absent. The data contain 150,000 to 200,000 clones, 80% to 90% of them singletons. Material for sequencing was peripheral blood. Receptor source: a man between 18 and 29 years old who had recovered from COVID-19.

The V and J genes are TRBV29-1 and TRBJ1-5; possible D gene TRBD1, 6 bases. The CDR3 totals 13 residues. Germline V gives CDR1 SQVTM, CDR2 ANQGSEA. Trimming took off 4 bases at V and 4 bases at J, with 11 bases between the two ends. The CDR3 DNA is TGCAGCGTTGCCCGGGACATAAATCAGCCCCAGCATTTT. Protein product: CSVARDINQPQHF.

The J gene is TRBJ2-3, the V gene TRBV29-1, with TRBD2 matching over 7 bases. J was trimmed by 2 bases and V by 4 bases; bases with no gene match: 6. This CDR3 is built from 14 residues. Germline V CDR1 and CDR2: SQVTM, ANQGSEA. The CDR3 coding sequence is TGCAGCGTTGGAGGGACTACGAACACAGATACGCAGTATTTT. Translating gives CSVGGTTNTDTQYF.

The chain has TRBV19 and TRBJ1-1; unclear D gene. V lost 1 base, J lost 4 bases, and 7 bases lay in between. This CDR3 is 13 amino acids long. Germline values: CDR1 LNHDA, CDR2 SQIVND (reference sequence). CDR3 sequence reads: CASSIGSGTEAFF. Here the CDR3 DNA reads TGTGCCAGTAGTATAGGCTCAGGCACTGAAGCTTTCTTT.

The rearrangement links TRBV28 to TRBJ1-1; D is ambiguous. Deletions cut 8 bases from V and 0 bases from J, with 10 bases between. There are 13 residues in the CDR3. Germline CDR1 and CDR2: MDHEN and SYDVKM. The CDR3 coding sequence is TGTGCCAGCTTGGGGAGCTTGAACACTGAAGCTTTCTTT. The encoded protein is CASLGSLNTEAFF.

The gene calls are TRBV27 and TRBJ1-1; 7 bases match TRBD1. The CDR3 covers 13 residues. Germline loops: CDR1 MNHEY, CDR2 SMNVEV (reference sequence). Germline trimming cut 5 bases from V and 3 bases from J; bases unmatched to any gene: 3. CDR3 residues: CASSRTGDTEAFF. The CDR3 nucleotides are TGTGCCAGCAGTCGTACAGGGGACACTGAAGCTTTCTTT.

This rearrangement joins TRBV30 to TRBJ2-5; the D is unclear. Per the germline V gene, CDR1 is GTSNPN and CDR2 is SVGIG (reference sequence). V shed 3 bases and J shed 2 bases, with 10 bases lying between them. CDR3 length equals 13 residues. The CDR3 nucleotides are TGTGCCTGGAGCCCAGGCGTACAAGAGACCCAGTACTTC. It specifies CAWSPGVQETQYF.

The genes are TRBV28 and TRBJ2-7; 7 bases are a match to TRBD1. The germline V gene has CDR1 MDHEN and CDR2 SYDVKM. Germline trimming cut 6 bases from V and 2 bases from J; bases unmatched to any gene: 7. This CDR3 is built from 14 residues. The CDR3 DNA sequence: TGTGCCAGCAGCTATAACAGGGGCCCCTACGAGCAGTACTTC. It yields the protein CASSYNRGPYEQYF. Together with reference TRBV28 and TRBJ2-7, the CDR3 gives the full variable domain: DVKVTQSSRYLVKRTGEKVFLECVQDMDHENMFWYRQDPGLGLRLIYFSYDVKMKEKGDIPEGYSVSREKKERFSLILESASTNQTSMYLCASSYNRGPYEQYFGPGTRLTVT.

This clone was counted a few times. The chain uses TRBV2 and TRBJ1-1, with a tentative D call TRBD1 (5 bases). V lost 4 bases, J lost 11 bases, and 14 bases lay in between. This CDR3 is 12 amino acids long. In germline, CDR1 is SNHLY, CDR2 FYNNEI. The CDR3 loop is CASSVLDWGAFF. CDR3 DNA: TGTGCCAGCAGTGTTCTGGATTGGGGCGCTTTCTTT.

V gene TRBV11-2 combines with J gene TRBJ1-2; D is possibly TRBD1 (5 bases). The length of the CDR3 is 16 residues. The germline V gene has CDR1 SGHAT and CDR2 FQNNGV. Trimming shortened V by 5 bases and J by 8 bases, and 24 bases separated the two germline ends. Here the CDR3 reads CASSGTGGRVGSGYTF. The CDR3 DNA reads as TGTGCCAGCAGCGGTACAGGAGGGCGGGTCGGGTCGGGCTACACCTTC.

V usage is TRBV28 and J usage is TRBJ1-4, with a possible D match to TRBD1 (6 bases). Trimming took off 1 base at V and 0 bases at J, with 15 bases between the two ends. The CDR3 is made up of 18 amino acids. Germline V CDR1 and CDR2: MDHEN, SYDVKM. Here the CDR3 DNA reads TGTGCCAGCAGTTTATTGGCCGGGACACCATCAACTAATGAAAAACTGTTTTTT. Encoded protein: CASSLLAGTPSTNEKLFF.

The chain combines TRBV14 with TRBJ2-1; 10 bases are a match to TRBD1. V shed 3 bases and J 1 base; nucleotides not matched to a gene: 0. This CDR3 region has 15 residues. Germline V CDR1 and CDR2: SGHDN, FVKESK. CDR3 region: CASSQDRGSYNEQFF. CDR3 sequence (DNA): TGTGCCAGCAGCCAGGACAGGGGGTCCTACAATGAGCAGTTCTTC. Full variable domain (rest looked up from reference TRBV14 and TRBJ2-1): EAGVTQFPSHSVIEKGQTVTLRCDPISGHDNLYWYRRVMGKEIKFLLHFVKESKQDESGMPNNRFLAERTGGTYSTLKVQPAELEDSGVYFCASSQDRGSYNEQFFGPGTRLTVL.

This chain uses TRBV5-1 with TRBJ1-1, with 8 bases matching TRBD1. J gave up 0 bases and V 4 bases, and 8 bases lay outside the gene matches. Germline-derived CDR1 and CDR2 are SGHRS and YFSETQ. The CDR3 is 16 amino acids. This CDR3 reads CASSPRQGSVNTEAFF. DNA for the CDR3: TGCGCCAGCAGCCCACGACAGGGGTCGGTGAACACTGAAGCTTTCTTT.

The chain recombines TRBV3-1 (or the pseudogene TRBV3-2) with TRBJ2-1; D uncertain. This CDR3 comprises 13 residues. CDR1 LGHDT and CDR2 YNNKEL come from the germline V gene (reference sequence). V was clipped by 2 bases and J by 5 bases, with 7 bases between them. CDR3 DNA sequence: TGTGCCAGCAGCCAATACCGGGACAATGAGCAGTTCTTC. This codes for CASSQYRDNEQFF.

V and J are TRBV29-1 and TRBJ1-1; unclear D gene. Trimming left V 3 bases short and J 1 base short, with 9 bases between. The CDR3 runs 13 residues. CDR1 and CDR2 (germline): SQVTM, ANQGSEA. The CDR3 sequence: CSVETAANTEAFF. In DNA, the CDR3 is TGCAGCGTTGAGACGGCGGCGAACACTGAAGCTTTCTTT.

This clone was found a few times. This chain uses TRBV30 with TRBJ1-1, with D hard to call. The CDR3 sequence is 13 residues long. The V gene's germline CDR1 is GTSNPN and CDR2 SVGIG (reference sequence). V dropped 4 bases and J dropped 4 bases, with 13 bases sitting between them. CDR3 nucleotides: TGTGCCTGGAAGAGTGACTTCGTCACTGAAGCTTTCTTT. Its protein product is CAWKSDFVTEAFF. Full variable domain (rest looked up from reference TRBV30 and TRBJ1-1): SQTIHQWPATLVQPVGSPLSLECTVEGTSNPNLYWYRQAAGRGLQLLFYSVGIGQISSEVPQNLSASRPQDRQFILSSKKLLLSDSGFYLCAWKSDFVTEAFFGQGTRLTVV.

The rearrangement links TRBV3-1 (or the pseudogene TRBV3-2) to TRBJ1-6; unclear D gene. Germline CDR1 LGHDT, CDR2 YNNKEL (reference sequence). CDR3 length: 14 amino acids. V lost 4 bases and J lost 3, with 7 bases in between. This CDR3 reads CASSPRGYNSPLHF. The CDR3 DNA reads as TGTGCCAGCAGCCCCCGGGGCTATAATTCACCCCTCCACTTT.

The chain joins TRBV27 to TRBJ2-1, with TRBD2 matching over 7 bases. V shed 3 bases, J shed 0 bases, and the junction held 14 bases outside the gene matches. Germline CDR1 reads MNHEY; CDR2 reads SMNVEV (reference sequence). The CDR3 runs to 19 residues. The CDR3 reads CASSFHTLSGVSSYNEQFF. The DNA of the CDR3 is TGTGCCAGCAGTTTCCATACCCTGAGCGGGGTGAGCTCCTACAATGAGCAGTTCTTC.

The DNA for the CDR3 is TGTGCCAGCAGCCAAGAATTGACTAGGCCCCAGCATTTT. Translated, it gives CASSQELTRPQHF. The chain has TRBV4-2 and TRBJ1-5, with D unclear. Trimming left V 0 bases short and J 9 bases short, with 9 bases between. The CDR3 runs 13 residues. Germline-derived CDR1 and CDR2 are LGHNA and YNFKEQ.

CDR3: CASSPDRDYGYTF. The CDR3 DNA reads TGTGCCAGCAGCCCGGACAGGGACTATGGCTACACCTTC. The chain couples TRBV5-4 to TRBJ1-2; 8 bases align to TRBD1. V shed 4 bases and J 3 bases; nucleotides not matched to a gene: 2. The CDR3 totals 13 residues. Germline V gene lookup returns CDR1 SGHNT and CDR2 YYREEE (reference sequence). The whole variable domain, filled in from reference TRBV5-4 and TRBJ1-2, reads ETGVTQSPTHLIKTRGQQVTLRCSSQSGHNTVSWYQQALGQGPQFIFQYYREEENGRGNFPPRFSGLQFPNYSSELNVNALELDDSALYLCASSPDRDYGYTFGSGTRLTVV.

The V and J genes are TRBV3-1 (or the pseudogene TRBV3-2) and TRBJ2-2, with D possibly matching TRBD2 (6 bases). V was clipped by 6 bases and J by 5 bases, with 22 bases between them. CDR3 size: 17 residues. CDR1 and CDR2 (germline): LGHDT, YNNKEL (reference sequence). The CDR3 here is CASRLSGTRRLTGELFF. The CDR3 DNA reads as TGTGCCAGCAGGTTATCCGGGACTCGTCGCCTAACCGGGGAGCTGTTTTTT.